The 22 T cell receptor beta chains presented below share a single source sample, sequenced in a study of blood T cell repertoires in COVID-19. The assay was immunoSEQ multiplex PCR, and TCRdb's table has in-frame clones only and misses some. The table includes under 200,000 clones, about nine tenths detected once. What was sequenced was peripheral blood. The receptors come from a man between 65 and 79 years old with active or convalescent COVID-19.

This clone was detected once. V usage is TRBV19 and J usage is TRBJ1-4; D uncertain. CDR1 is LNHDA and CDR2 is SQIVND in the germline V gene (reference sequence). This CDR3 region has 13 residues. V was trimmed by 5 bases and J by 7 bases, leaving 11 bases between them. The CDR3 loop is CASSFGGREKLFF. CDR3 coding DNA: TGTGCCAGTAGTTTCGGCGGTCGTGAAAAACTGTTTTTT.

This chain joins TRBV27 and TRBJ1-2; TRBD1 agrees at 8 bases. Trimming removed 8 bases from V and 8 bases from J; junction bases left unmatched: 16. Germline CDR1 MNHEY, CDR2 SMNVEV (reference sequence). The CDR3 contains 15 residues. The CDR3 coding sequence is TGTGCCAGCCAAGGGACAGGACGGGCAGGGGGGGGCTACACCTTC. It yields the protein CASQGTGRAGGGYTF.

The gene calls are TRBV20-1 and TRBJ2-1; D possibly corresponds to TRBD2 (5 bases). Germline CDR1 DFQATT, CDR2 SNEGSKA (reference sequence). This CDR3 has 11 amino acids. Trimming stripped 6 bases from V and 5 bases from J, with 8 bases between. CDR3 residues: CSASGNNEQFF. CDR3 DNA: TGCAGTGCCAGCGGAAACAATGAGCAGTTCTTC.

The chain links TRBV6-5 to TRBJ2-7; possibly TRBD1 for D (5 bases). CDR3 size: 16 residues. Trimming stripped 2 bases from V and 0 bases from J, with 14 bases between. The germline gives CDR1 MNHEY, CDR2 SVGAGI. The CDR3 coding sequence is TGTGCCAGCAGTTACGGTAGGGGCAGGTCCTCCTACGAGCAGTACTTC. Encoded protein: CASSYGRGRSSYEQYF.

This clone was recorded a few times. The chain employs TRBV7-2 and TRBJ2-7, with TRBD2 identical over 7 bases. Germline CDR1 SGHTA, CDR2 FQGNSA. V shed 4 bases, J shed 4 bases, and the junction held 7 bases outside the gene matches. The CDR3 contains 14 residues. In nucleotides, the CDR3 is TGTGCCAGCAGCTACGGGAGGCCCAGATACGAGCAGTACTTC. It translates to CASSYGRPRYEQYF.

This clone was detected only once. The chain carries TRBV24-1 and TRBJ1-2, with D unclear. Germline loops: CDR1 KGHDR, CDR2 SFDVKD. V lost 3 bases to trimming and J lost 4 bases, with 8 bases between them. This CDR3 is built from 13 residues. The CDR3 DNA follows: TGTGCCACCAGTGATACGGGTCTCTATGGCTACACCTTC. It specifies CATSDTGLYGYTF.

The chain uses TRBV5-4 and TRBJ2-2, with TRBD2 matching over 8 bases. The ends lost 0 bases at V and 6 bases at J; junction bases unmatched: 7. The length of the CDR3 is 16 residues. The germline gives CDR1 SGHNT, CDR2 YYREEE (reference sequence). The CDR3 protein is CASSLAPGGASGELFF. The DNA for the CDR3 is TGTGCCAGCAGCTTGGCCCCCGGGGGGGCGTCCGGGGAGCTGTTTTTT.

The chain uses TRBV29-1 and TRBJ1-1, with 7 positions matching TRBD1. V gave up 1 base and J gave up 0 bases; unmatched junction bases: 8. The CDR3 consists of 16 residues. Looked up from germline, CDR1 is SQVTM and CDR2 is ANQGSEA. For the CDR3, the DNA is TGCAGCGTTGAAGGGGGGACAGCCGATATGAACACTGAAGCTTTCTTT. Translated, it gives CSVEGGTADMNTEAFF.

This chain uses TRBV28 with TRBJ1-2, with no clear D. This CDR3 region has 16 residues. Germline loops: CDR1 MDHEN, CDR2 SYDVKM. Trimming pared 3 bases from V and 8 bases from J, leaving 22 bases between. CDR3: CASSFSGLSRASGYTF. The DNA for the CDR3 is TGTGCCAGCAGTTTCTCGGGGTTAAGTCGGGCGAGCGGCTACACCTTC.

The J gene is TRBJ2-1, the V gene TRBV28, with 10 bases fitting TRBD2. The CDR3 extends over 15 amino acids. The V gene's germline CDR1 is MDHEN and CDR2 SYDVKM. V trimming: 4 bases; J trimming: 7 bases; junction bases outside the gene matches: 7. The CDR3: CASSYTSGTLNEQFF. DNA of the CDR3: TGTGCCAGCAGTTACACTAGCGGGACTTTGAATGAGCAGTTCTTC.

The CDR3 loop reads CASSSYRGANTGELFF. In DNA, the CDR3 is TGTGCCAGCAGCTCATACAGGGGAGCGAACACCGGGGAGCTGTTTTTT. The J gene is TRBJ2-2, the V gene TRBV7-6, with 7 bases lining up with TRBD1. The ends lost 4 bases at V and 0 bases at J; junction bases unmatched: 5. The CDR3 spans 16 residues. Per the germline V gene, CDR1 is SGHVS and CDR2 is FNYEAQ.

The chain employs TRBV5-6 and TRBJ1-6, with D possibly TRBD1 on 5 matching bases. This CDR3 spans 14 amino acids. V lost 0 bases and J 10 bases, leaving 11 bases between the germline ends. Germline V gene sequence: CDR1 SGHDT, CDR2 YYEEEE. CDR3 region: CASSLGDSWSPLHF. The CDR3 nucleotides read TGTGCCAGCAGCTTGGGGGACTCCTGGTCACCCCTCCACTTT. Variable domain in full (rest from reference TRBV5-6 and TRBJ1-6): DAGVTQSPTHLIKTRGQQVTLRCSPKSGHDTVSWYQQALGQGPQFIFQYYEEEERQRGNFPDRFSGHQFPNYSSELNVNALLLGDSALYLCASSLGDSWSPLHFGNGTRLTVT.

This clone was recorded once. The chain couples TRBV28 to TRBJ2-2; D remains ambiguous. Germline CDR1 is MDHEN and CDR2 is SYDVKM. Trimming shortened V by 2 bases and J by 2 bases, and 6 bases separated the two germline ends. CDR3 length: 14 residues. The CDR3 DNA reads as TGTGCCAGCAGTTTACCCACTAACACCGGGGAGCTGTTTTTT. The encoded protein is CASSLPTNTGELFF.

V and J are TRBV19 and TRBJ1-1; D is perhaps TRBD1 (5 bases). The CDR3 length is 12 residues. Germline CDR1 and CDR2: LNHDA and SQIVND (reference sequence). V was cut by 8 bases and J by 2 bases, with 9 bases left in between. This CDR3 is CASSGFNTEAFF. The CDR3, as DNA: TGTGCCAGTTCAGGGTTTAACACTGAAGCTTTCTTT.

This chain uses TRBV28 with TRBJ1-4; maybe TRBD1 (5 bases). V shed 2 bases and J shed 7 bases, with 26 bases lying between them. This CDR3 region has 19 residues. CDR1 is MDHEN, CDR2 SYDVKM, per germline. CDR3 DNA sequence: TGTGCCAGCAGTTTAAACCCCTCGGGGGGGAGTCTAATCAGTGAAAAACTGTTTTTT. Translating gives CASSLNPSGGSLISEKLFF.

The CDR3: CATSDRQPIYSNQPQHF. CDR3 nucleotides: TGTGCCACCAGTGACAGACAACCCATTTATAGCAATCAGCCCCAGCATTTT. This chain connects TRBV24-1 to TRBJ1-5; D gene uncertain. CDR3 length: 17 amino acids. From germline, CDR1 is KGHDR and CDR2 SFDVKD. Trimming shortened V by 4 bases and J by 0 bases, and 15 bases separated the two germline ends.

This rearrangement joins TRBV7-9 to TRBJ2-7, with 11 positions matching TRBD1. The CDR3 has 16 amino acids. From germline, CDR1 is SEHNR and CDR2 FQNEAQ (reference sequence). The ends lost 5 bases at V and 0 bases at J; junction bases unmatched: 6. CDR3 loop: CASSLEGTGGSYEQYF. Here the CDR3 DNA reads TGTGCCAGCAGCCTAGAGGGGACAGGGGGCTCCTACGAGCAGTACTTC.

The chain carries TRBV7-9 and TRBJ2-3, with TRBD1 identical over 9 bases. CDR3 length: 16 amino acids. After removal of 5 bases from V and 3 bases from J, the junction contained 9 bases not matched to a gene. Germline V CDR1 and CDR2: SEHNR, FQNEAQ (reference sequence). Here the CDR3 DNA reads TGTGCCAGCAGCCCCCCCCGGGACAGGGCGACAGATACGCAGTATTTT. This gives the protein CASSPPRDRATDTQYF.

This chain uses TRBV18 with TRBJ2-3, with TRBD2 matching over 7 bases. Germline V CDR1 and CDR2: KGHSH, LQKENI. V lost 2 bases to trimming and J lost 2 bases; unmatched junction nucleotides: 7. CDR3 length equals 16 residues. This CDR3 reads CASSPISGAYTDTQYF. The CDR3 DNA follows: TGTGCCAGCTCACCAATAAGCGGGGCCTACACAGATACGCAGTATTTT. The variable domain in full, with the rest retrieved from reference TRBV18 and TRBJ2-3, is NAGVMQNPRHLVRRRGQEARLRCSPMKGHSHVYWYRQLPEEGLKFMVYLQKENIIDESGMPKERFSAEFPKEGPSILRIQQVVRGDSAAYFCASSPISGAYTDTQYFGPGTRLTVL.

The V gene is TRBV19, the J gene TRBJ2-1, with 11 bases identical to TRBD2. Germline V gene sequence: CDR1 LNHDA, CDR2 SQIVND (reference sequence). V lost 1 base to trimming and J lost 9 bases; unmatched junction nucleotides: 11. The CDR3 has 17 amino acids. CDR3 nucleotide sequence: TGTGCCAGTAGTATAGGGGGTAGCGGGAGGGTTATGAGTGAGCAGTTCTTC. This codes for CASSIGGSGRVMSEQFF. Filled out from reference TRBV19 and TRBJ2-1, the complete variable domain reads DGGITQSPKYLFRKEGQNVTLSCEQNLNHDAMYWYRQDPGQGLRLIYYSQIVNDFQKGDIAEGYSVSREKKESFPLTVTSAQKNPTAFYLCASSIGGSGRVMSEQFFGPGTRLTVL.

The chain employs TRBV11-2 and TRBJ1-1; TRBD1 agrees at 7 bases. After removal of 2 bases from V and 0 bases from J, the junction contained 6 bases not matched to a gene. Germline CDR1 and CDR2: SGHAT and FQNNGV. CDR3 length equals 16 residues. This chain's CDR3 is CASSLYTGVMNTEAFF. The DNA of the CDR3 is TGTGCCAGCAGCTTATATACAGGGGTGATGAACACTGAAGCTTTCTTT.

The rearrangement joins TRBV10-3 to TRBJ1-1, with a weak D call TRBD1 (6 bases). V was cut by 4 bases and J by 4 bases, with 19 bases left in between. Germline loops: CDR1 ENHRY, CDR2 SYGVKD. The CDR3 is made up of 16 amino acids. In nucleotides, the CDR3 is TGTGCCATCAGTGGGGCCCGCCGACAGGTGAGCACTGAAGCTTTCTTT. It encodes CAISGARRQVSTEAFF.